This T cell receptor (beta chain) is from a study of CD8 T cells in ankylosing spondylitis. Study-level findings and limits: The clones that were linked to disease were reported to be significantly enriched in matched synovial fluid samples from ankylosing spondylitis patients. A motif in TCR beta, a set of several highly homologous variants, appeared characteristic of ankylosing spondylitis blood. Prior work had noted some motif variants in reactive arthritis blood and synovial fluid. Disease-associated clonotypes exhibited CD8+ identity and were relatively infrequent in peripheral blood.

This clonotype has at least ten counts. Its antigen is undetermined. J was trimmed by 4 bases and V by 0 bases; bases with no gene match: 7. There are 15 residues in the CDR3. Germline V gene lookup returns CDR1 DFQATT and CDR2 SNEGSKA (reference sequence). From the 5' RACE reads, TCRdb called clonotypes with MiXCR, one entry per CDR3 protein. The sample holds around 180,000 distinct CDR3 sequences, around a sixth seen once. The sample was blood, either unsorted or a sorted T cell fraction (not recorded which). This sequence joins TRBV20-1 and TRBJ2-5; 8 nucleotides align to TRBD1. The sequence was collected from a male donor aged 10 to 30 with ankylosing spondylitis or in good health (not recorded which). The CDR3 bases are TGCAGTGCTAGAGATGTTCAGGGGGCAGGAGAGACCCAGTACTTC. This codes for CSARDVQGAGETQYF.